The entry below describes one TCR beta chain. Its specificity is unknown. Sequenced by immunoSEQ multiplex PCR; TCRdb stores in-frame clones only, minus some. The table records 85,000 to 120,000 clones, roughly 88% of them present only once. The CDR3 extends over 14 amino acids. Between the trimmed V and J ends, which lost 4 bases and 6 bases, there was a span of 10 bases. Germline CDR1 and CDR2: PRHDT and FYEKMQ (reference sequence). This sample is drawn from a study of T cell responses to AZD1222 COVID-19 vaccine. Across the study: Second-dose schedules of about 4 or about 12 weeks were combined.

Findings of the study overall: Increased Spike-specific TCR breadth and depth were observed after two AZD1222 doses.

This sample comprised peripheral blood, obtained on day 0 of AZD1222 vaccination. The chain uses TRBV13 and TRBJ1-6, with a weak D call TRBD1 (5 bases). This TCR was sampled from an adult in good health. CDR3 region: CASSYEGINSPLHF. CDR3 in DNA: TGTGCCAGCAGCTACGAGGGGATTAATTCACCCCTCCACTTT. Supplemented by reference TRBV13 and TRBJ1-6, the full variable domain reads AAGVIQSPRHLIKEKRETATLKCYPIPRHDTVYWYQQGPGQDPQFLISFYEKMQSDKGSIPDRFSAQQFSDYHSELNMSSLELGDSALYFCASSYEGINSPLHFGNGTRLTVT.